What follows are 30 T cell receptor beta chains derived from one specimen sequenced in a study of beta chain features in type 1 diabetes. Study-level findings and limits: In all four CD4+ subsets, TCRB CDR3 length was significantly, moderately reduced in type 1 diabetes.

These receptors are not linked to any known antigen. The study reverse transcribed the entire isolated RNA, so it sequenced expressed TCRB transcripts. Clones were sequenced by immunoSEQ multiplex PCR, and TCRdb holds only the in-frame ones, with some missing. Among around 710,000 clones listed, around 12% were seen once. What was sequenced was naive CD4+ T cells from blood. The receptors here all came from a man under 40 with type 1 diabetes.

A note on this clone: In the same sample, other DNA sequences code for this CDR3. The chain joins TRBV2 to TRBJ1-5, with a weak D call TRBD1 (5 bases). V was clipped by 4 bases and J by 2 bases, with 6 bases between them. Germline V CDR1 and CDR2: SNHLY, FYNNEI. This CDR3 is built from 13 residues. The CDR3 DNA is TGTGCCAGCAGTGGGGGCGGCAATCAGCCCCAGCATTTT. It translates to CASSGGGNQPQHF. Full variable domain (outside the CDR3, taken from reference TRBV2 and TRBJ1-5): EPEVTQTPSHQVTQMGQEVILRCVPISNHLYFYWYRQILGQKVEFLVSFYNNEISEKSEIFDDQFSVERPDGSNFTLKIRSTKLEDSAMYFCASSGGGNQPQHFGDGTRLSIL.

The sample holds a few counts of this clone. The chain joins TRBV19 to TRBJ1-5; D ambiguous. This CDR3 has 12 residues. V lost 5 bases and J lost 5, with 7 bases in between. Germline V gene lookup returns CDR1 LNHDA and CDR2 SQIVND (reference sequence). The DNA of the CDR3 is TGTGCCAGTAGTTCGGGTTATCAGCCCCAGCATTTT. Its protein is CASSSGYQPQHF.

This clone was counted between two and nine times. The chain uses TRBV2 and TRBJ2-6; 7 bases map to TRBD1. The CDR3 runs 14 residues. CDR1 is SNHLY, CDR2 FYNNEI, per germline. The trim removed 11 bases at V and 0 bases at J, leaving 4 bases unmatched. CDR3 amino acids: CAGQASSGANVLTF. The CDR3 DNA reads TGTGCCGGACAGGCGAGCTCTGGGGCCAACGTCCTGACTTTC.

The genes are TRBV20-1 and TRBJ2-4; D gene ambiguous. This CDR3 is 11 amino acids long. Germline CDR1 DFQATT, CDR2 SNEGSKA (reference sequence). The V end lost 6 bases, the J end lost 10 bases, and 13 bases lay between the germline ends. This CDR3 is CSAELPTIQYF. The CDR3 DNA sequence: TGCAGTGCAGAGCTACCGACTATTCAGTACTTC.

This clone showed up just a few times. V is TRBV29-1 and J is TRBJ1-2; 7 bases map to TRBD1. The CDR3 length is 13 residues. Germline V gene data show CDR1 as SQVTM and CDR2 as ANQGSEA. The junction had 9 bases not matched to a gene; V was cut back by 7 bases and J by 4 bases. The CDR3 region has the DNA TGCAGCGGAACAGGGGTGAATATCTATGGCTACACCTTC. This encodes CSGTGVNIYGYTF.

CDR3 bases: TGTGCCAGCTCAGCTGAACAGGGAATCCCCAGTACAGATACGCAGTATTTT. Protein product: CASSAEQGIPSTDTQYF. The gene calls are TRBV18 and TRBJ2-3, with a possible D match to TRBD1 (6 bases). This CDR3 spans 17 amino acids. The V end lost 5 bases, the J end lost 3 bases, and 21 bases lay between the germline ends. From germline, CDR1 is KGHSH and CDR2 LQKENI.

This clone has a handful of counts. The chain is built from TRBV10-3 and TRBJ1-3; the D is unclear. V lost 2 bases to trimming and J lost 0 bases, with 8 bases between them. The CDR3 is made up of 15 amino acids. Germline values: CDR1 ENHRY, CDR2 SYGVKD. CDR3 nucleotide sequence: TGTGCCATCAGTGAGAGGGTGGGCTCTGGAAACACCATATATTTT. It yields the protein CAISERVGSGNTIYF.

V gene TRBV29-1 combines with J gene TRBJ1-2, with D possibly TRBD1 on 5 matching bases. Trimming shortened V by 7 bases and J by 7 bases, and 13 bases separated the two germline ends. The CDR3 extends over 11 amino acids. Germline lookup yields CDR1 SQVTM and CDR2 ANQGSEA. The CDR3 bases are TGCAGCGCTGCGGGGGAAGGTGGCTACACCTTC. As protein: CSAAGEGGYTF.

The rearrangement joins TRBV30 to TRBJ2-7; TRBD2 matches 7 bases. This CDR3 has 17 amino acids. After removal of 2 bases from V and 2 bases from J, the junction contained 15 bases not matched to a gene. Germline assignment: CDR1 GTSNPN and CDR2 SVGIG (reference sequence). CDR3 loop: CAWSPLRRGGITYEQYF. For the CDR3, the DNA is TGTGCCTGGAGTCCCCTGCGCCGGGGAGGGATTACCTACGAGCAGTACTTC.

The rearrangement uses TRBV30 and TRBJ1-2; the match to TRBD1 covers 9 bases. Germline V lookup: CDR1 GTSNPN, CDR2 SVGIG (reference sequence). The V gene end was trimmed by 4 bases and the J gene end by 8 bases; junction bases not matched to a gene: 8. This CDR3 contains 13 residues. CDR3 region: CAWTPQGAGGYTF. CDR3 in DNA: TGTGCCTGGACCCCACAGGGGGCAGGAGGCTACACCTTC.

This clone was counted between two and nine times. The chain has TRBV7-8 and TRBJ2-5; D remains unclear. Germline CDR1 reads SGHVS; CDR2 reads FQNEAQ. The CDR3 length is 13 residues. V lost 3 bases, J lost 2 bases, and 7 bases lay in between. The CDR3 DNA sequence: TGTGCCAGCAGCTTCGCAGAGCAAGAGACCCAGTACTTC. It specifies CASSFAEQETQYF.

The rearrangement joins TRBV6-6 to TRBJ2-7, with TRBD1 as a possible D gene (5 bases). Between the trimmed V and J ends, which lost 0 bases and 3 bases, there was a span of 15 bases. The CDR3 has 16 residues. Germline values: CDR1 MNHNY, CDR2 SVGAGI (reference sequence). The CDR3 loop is CASSYSSRTQFYEQYF. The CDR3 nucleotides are TGTGCCAGCAGTTACTCTTCCAGGACACAGTTCTACGAGCAGTACTTC.

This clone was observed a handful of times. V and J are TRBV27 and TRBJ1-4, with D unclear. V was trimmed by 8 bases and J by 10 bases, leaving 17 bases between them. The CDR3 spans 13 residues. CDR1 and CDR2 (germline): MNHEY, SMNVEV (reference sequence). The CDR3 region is CASGLEGEGKLFF. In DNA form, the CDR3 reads TGTGCCAGCGGGTTGGAGGGTGAGGGAAAACTGTTTTTT.

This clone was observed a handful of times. The CDR3 nucleotides are TGTGCCAGCAGCTGGGACATCGAAGATGAGCAGTTCTTC. Its translation is CASSWDIEDEQFF. The chain uses TRBV5-6 and TRBJ2-1, with a tentative D call TRBD1 (6 bases). Looked up from germline, CDR1 is SGHDT and CDR2 is YYEEEE. CDR3 length: 13 residues. V dropped 3 bases and J dropped 8 bases, with 12 bases sitting between them.

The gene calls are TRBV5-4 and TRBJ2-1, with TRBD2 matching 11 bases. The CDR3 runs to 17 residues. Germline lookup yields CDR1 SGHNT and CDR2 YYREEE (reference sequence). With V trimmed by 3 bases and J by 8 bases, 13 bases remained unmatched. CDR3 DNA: TGTGCCAGCAGCTCCCCTCCACTAGCGGGGGTATCCGATGAGCAGTTCTTC. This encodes CASSSPPLAGVSDEQFF.

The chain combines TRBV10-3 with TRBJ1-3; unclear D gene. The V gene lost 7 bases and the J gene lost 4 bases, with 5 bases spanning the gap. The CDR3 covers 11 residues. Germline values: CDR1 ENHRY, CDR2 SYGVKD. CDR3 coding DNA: TGTGCCATCACATCGGGAAACACCATATATTTT. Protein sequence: CAITSGNTIYF.

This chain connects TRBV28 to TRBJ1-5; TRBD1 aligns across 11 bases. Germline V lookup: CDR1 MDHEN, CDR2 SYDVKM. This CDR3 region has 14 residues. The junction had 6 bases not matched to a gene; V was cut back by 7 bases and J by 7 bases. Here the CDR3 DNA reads TGTGCCAGCATGGACAGGGGGCTAGGGCAGCCCCAGCATTTT. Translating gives CASMDRGLGQPQHF.

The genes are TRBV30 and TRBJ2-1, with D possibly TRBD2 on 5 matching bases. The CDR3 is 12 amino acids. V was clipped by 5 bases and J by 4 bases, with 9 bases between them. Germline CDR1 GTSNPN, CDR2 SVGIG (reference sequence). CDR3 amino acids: CAWLGGYNEQFF. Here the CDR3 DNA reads TGTGCCTGGTTGGGCGGGTACAATGAGCAGTTCTTC. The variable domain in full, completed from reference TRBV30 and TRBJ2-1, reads SQTIHQWPATLVQPVGSPLSLECTVEGTSNPNLYWYRQAAGRGLQLLFYSVGIGQISSEVPQNLSASRPQDRQFILSSKKLLLSDSGFYLCAWLGGYNEQFFGPGTRLTVL.

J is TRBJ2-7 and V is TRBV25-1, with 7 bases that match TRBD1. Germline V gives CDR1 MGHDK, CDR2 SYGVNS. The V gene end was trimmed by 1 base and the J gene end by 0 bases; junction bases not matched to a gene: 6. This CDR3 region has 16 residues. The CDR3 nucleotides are TGTGCCAGCAGTGAATGGGGGAGACAGGGCTCCTACGAGCAGTACTTC. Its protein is CASSEWGRQGSYEQYF.

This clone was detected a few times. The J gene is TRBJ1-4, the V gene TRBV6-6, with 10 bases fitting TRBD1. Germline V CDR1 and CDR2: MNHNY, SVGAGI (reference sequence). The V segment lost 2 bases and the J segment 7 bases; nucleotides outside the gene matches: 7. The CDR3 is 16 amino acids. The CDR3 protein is CASSYGQGVESEKLFF. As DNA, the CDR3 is TGTGCCAGCAGTTACGGACAGGGGGTAGAAAGTGAAAAACTGTTTTTT.

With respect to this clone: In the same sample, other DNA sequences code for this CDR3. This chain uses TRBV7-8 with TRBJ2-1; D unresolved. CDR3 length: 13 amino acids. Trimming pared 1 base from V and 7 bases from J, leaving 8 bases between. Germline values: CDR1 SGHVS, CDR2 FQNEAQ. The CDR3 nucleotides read TGTGCCAGCAGCTTAGGTGGCAGAAATGAGCAGTTCTTC. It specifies CASSLGGRNEQFF.

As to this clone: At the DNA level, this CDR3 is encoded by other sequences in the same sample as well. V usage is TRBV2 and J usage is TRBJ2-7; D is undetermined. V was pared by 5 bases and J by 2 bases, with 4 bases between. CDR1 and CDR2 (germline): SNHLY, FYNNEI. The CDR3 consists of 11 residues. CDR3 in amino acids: CASSLTYEQYF. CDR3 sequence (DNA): TGTGCCAGCAGTTTAACCTACGAGCAGTACTTC.

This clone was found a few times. CDR3 sequence (DNA): TGTGCCAGCAGCCGCAGCGGGAGTAGCACAGATACGCAGTATTTT. It is translated as CASSRSGSSTDTQYF. This sequence joins TRBV7-2 and TRBJ2-3, with 8 bases identical to TRBD2. CDR3 length equals 15 residues. Trimming took 5 bases from V and 0 from J; bases not matched to a gene: 4. Germline loops: CDR1 SGHTA, CDR2 FQGNSA. The whole variable domain, remainder taken from reference TRBV7-2 and TRBJ2-3, is GAGVSQSPSNKVTEKGKDVELRCDPISGHTALYWYRQSLGQGLEFLIYFQGNSAPDKSGLPSDRFSAERTGGSVSTLTIQRTQQEDSAVYLCASSRSGSSTDTQYFGPGTRLTVL.

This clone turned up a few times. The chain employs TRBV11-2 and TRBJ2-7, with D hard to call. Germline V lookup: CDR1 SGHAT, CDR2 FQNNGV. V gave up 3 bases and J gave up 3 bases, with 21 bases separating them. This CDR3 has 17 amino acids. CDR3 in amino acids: CASSFPFGSFVRYEQYF. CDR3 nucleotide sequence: TGTGCCAGCAGCTTCCCCTTCGGTTCTTTTGTCCGCTACGAGCAGTACTTC.

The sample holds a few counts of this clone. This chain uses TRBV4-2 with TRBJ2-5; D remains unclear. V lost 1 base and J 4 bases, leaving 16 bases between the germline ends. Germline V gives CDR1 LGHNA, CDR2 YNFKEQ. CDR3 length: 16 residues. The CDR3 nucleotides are TGTGCCAGCAGCCAAGTTTCTAACCCTTTAGGAGAGACCCAGTACTTC. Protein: CASSQVSNPLGETQYF.

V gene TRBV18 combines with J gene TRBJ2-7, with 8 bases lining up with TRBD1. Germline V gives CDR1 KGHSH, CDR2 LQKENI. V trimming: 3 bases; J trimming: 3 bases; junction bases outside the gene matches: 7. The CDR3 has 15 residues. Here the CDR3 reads CASSPAGQAIYEQYF. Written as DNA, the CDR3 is TGTGCCAGCTCACCGGCGGGACAGGCTATCTACGAGCAGTACTTC.

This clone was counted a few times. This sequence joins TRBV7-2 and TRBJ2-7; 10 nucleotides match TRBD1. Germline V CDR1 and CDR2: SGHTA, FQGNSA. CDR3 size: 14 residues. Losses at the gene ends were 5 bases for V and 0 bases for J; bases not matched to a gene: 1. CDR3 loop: CASSRDRGSYEQYF. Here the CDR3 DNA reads TGTGCCAGCAGCCGGGACAGGGGCTCCTACGAGCAGTACTTC. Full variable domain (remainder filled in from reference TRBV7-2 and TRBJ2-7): GAGVSQSPSNKVTEKGKDVELRCDPISGHTALYWYRQSLGQGLEFLIYFQGNSAPDKSGLPSDRFSAERTGGSVSTLTIQRTQQEDSAVYLCASSRDRGSYEQYFGPGTRLTVT.

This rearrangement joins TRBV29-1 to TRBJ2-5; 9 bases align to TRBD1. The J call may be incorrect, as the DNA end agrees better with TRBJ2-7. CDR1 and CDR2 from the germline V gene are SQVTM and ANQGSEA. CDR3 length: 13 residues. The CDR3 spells CSVTGQGPYEQYF. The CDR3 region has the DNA TGCAGCGTTACTGGACAGGGGCCCTACGAGCAGTACTTC.

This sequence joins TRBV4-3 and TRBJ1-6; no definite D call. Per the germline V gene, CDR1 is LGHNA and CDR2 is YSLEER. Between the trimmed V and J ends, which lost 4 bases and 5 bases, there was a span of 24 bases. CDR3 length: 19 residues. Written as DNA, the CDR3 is TGCGCCAGCAGCCGGGATCCGGGCGCGGGTGGGGTAAATAATTCACCCCTCCACTTT. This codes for CASSRDPGAGGVNNSPLHF.

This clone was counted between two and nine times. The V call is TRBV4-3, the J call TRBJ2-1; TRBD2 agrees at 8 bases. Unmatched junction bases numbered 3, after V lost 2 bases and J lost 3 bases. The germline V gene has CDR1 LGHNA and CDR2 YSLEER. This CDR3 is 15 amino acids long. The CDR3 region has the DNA TGCGCCAGCAGCCAAAATAGCGGGGTCTACAATGAGCAGTTCTTC. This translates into CASSQNSGVYNEQFF.